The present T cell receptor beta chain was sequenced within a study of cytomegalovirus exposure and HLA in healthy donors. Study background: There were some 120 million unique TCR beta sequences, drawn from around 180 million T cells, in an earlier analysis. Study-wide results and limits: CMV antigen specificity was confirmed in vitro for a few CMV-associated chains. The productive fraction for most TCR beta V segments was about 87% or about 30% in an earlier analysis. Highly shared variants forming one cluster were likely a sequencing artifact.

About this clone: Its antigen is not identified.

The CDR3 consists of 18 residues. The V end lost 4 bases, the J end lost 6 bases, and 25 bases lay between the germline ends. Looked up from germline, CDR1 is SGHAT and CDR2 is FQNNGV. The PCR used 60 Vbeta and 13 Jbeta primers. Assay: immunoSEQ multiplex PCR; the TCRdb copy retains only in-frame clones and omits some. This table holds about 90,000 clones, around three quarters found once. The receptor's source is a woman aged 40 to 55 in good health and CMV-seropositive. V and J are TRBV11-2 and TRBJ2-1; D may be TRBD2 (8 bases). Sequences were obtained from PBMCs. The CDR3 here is CASSSYRGNGTRFNEQFF. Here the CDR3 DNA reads TGTGCCAGCAGCTCCTACAGGGGAAACGGGACTAGGTTCAATGAGCAGTTCTTC. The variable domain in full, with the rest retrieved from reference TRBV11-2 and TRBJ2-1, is EAGVAQSPRYKIIEKRQSVAFWCNPISGHATLYWYQQILGQGPKLLIQFQNNGVVDDSQLPKDRFSAERLKGVDSTLKIQPAKLEDSAVYLCASSSYRGNGTRFNEQFFGPGTRLTVL.